Listed below are T cell receptor beta chains from one sample, sequenced in a study of cytomegalovirus exposure and HLA in healthy donors. Only in-frame clones appear in the TCRdb table, and some are missing; sequencing was by immunoSEQ multiplex PCR. This sample contains tens of thousands of clones. The sequencing input was PBMCs. The origin of the receptors is a female donor in good health and CMV-seropositive. Each CDR3 is given with its conserved first and last residue. D genes are given only for firm matches.

D gene,V gene,J gene,CDR3 DNA,CDR3 protein
NA,TRBV29-1,TRBJ2-7,TGCAGCGTGTATCGGGGGGCTTACGAGCAGTACTTC,CSVYRGAYEQYF
TRBD1,TRBV7-2,TRBJ1-4,TGTGCCAGCAGGACAGGGTTAGGTGAAAAACTGTTTTTT,CASRTGLGEKLFF
NA,TRBV28,TRBJ1-2,TGTGCCAGCAGGGGGGGGATCGGGGCAACTAACTATGGCTACACCTTC,CASRGGIGATNYGYTF
NA,TRBV19,TRBJ1-5,TGTGCCAGTAGTTCTCCCGGTCAGGGGCGGCGCAATCAGCCCCAGCATTTT,CASSSPGQGRRNQPQHF
TRBD2,TRBV7-3,TRBJ2-3,TGTGCCAGCAGCCCCTTTGCGGGGGGAACAGATACGCAGTATTTT,CASSPFAGGTDTQYF
NA,TRBV29-1,TRBJ1-2,TGCAGCGTTGAAGATTCGGGGTTTCATGGCTACACCTTC,CSVEDSGFHGYTF
NA,TRBV6-6,TRBJ2-5,TGTGCCAGCAGTTACTCCCGTTTAAACCAAGAGACCCAGTACTTC,CASSYSRLNQETQYF
NA,TRBV28,TRBJ1-5,TGTGCCAGCAGTCCGACCGACAGCTCAAGCCGGTCGCCCCAGCATTTT,CASSPTDSSSRSPQHF
TRBD2,TRBV5-1,TRBJ2-7,TGCGCCAGCAGCTTGGACTATGCGGGGGGATCCTACGAGCAGTACTTC,CASSLDYAGGSYEQYF
NA,TRBV10-2,TRBJ2-5,TGCGCCAGCAGTGAAGGTAATGACTTCCGCGGAGAGACCCAGTACTTC,CASSEGNDFRGETQYF
TRBD1,TRBV15,TRBJ2-3,TGTGCCACCAGCGGAGGGGGACAGGCCACAGATACGCAGTATTTT,CATSGGGQATDTQYF
TRBD2,TRBV7-2,TRBJ2-2,TGTGCCAGCAGCAGCGGGAGGATCGGGGAGCTGTTTTTT,CASSSGRIGELFF
TRBD1,TRBV6-1,TRBJ2-7,TGTGCCAGCAATATCTGGACAGGGCCCTACGAGCAGTACTTC,CASNIWTGPYEQYF
NA,TRBV19,TRBJ1-1,TGTGCCAGCAAACAGGGATGGTACACTGAAGCTTTCTTT,CASKQGWYTEAFF
TRBD1,TRBV6-5,TRBJ1-2,TGTGCCAGCAGTTCAGGATCCGGGACAGGAGGCTACACCTTC,CASSSGSGTGGYTF
NA,TRBV6-5,TRBJ1-1,TGTGCCAGCAGTTACTCGAGTAGGGGGAACACTGAAGCTTTCTTT,CASSYSSRGNTEAFF
NA,TRBV2,TRBJ2-7,TGTGCCAGCAGGGCGTGGGACACCTCCTACGAGCAGTACTTC,CASRAWDTSYEQYF
TRBD2,TRBV4-2,TRBJ2-1,TGTGCCAGCAGCCAAGACGCCCAAGTAGGCGGGAGGTACAATGAGCAGTTCTTC,CASSQDAQVGGRYNEQFF
TRBD1,TRBV18,TRBJ2-1,TGTGCCAGCTCACCCCCCGGGACAGCCCTTTGGGATGAGCAGTTCTTC,CASSPPGTALWDEQFF
TRBD2,TRBV29-1,TRBJ2-3,TGCAGCGGGATGGGAGGGGCCACAGATACGCAGTATTTT,CSGMGGATDTQYF
NA,TRBV13,TRBJ1-1,TGTGCCAGCAGCACCTACAGAGAAGCTTTCTTT,CASSTYREAFF
NA,TRBV7-8,TRBJ1-1,TGTGCCAGCAGCTGGCAGGGCTTCGGAACTGAAGCTTTCTTT,CASSWQGFGTEAFF
TRBD2,TRBV19,TRBJ2-1,TGTGCCAGTAGTGGCCTAGCGGGGGGGCGTAATGAGCAGTTCTTC,CASSGLAGGRNEQFF
NA,TRBV5-4,TRBJ2-7,TGTGCCAGCAGCTTGGACAAGGACTTCTCCTACGAGCAGTACTTC,CASSLDKDFSYEQYF
TRBD2,TRBV9,TRBJ2-1,TGTGCCAGCAGTGACCCCGGGGGGGCCTACAATGAGCAGTTCTTC,CASSDPGGAYNEQFF
NA,TRBV7-2,TRBJ2-7,TGTGCCAGCAGCTCCCAACGAGGACGGGACTACGAGCAGTACTTC,CASSSQRGRDYEQYF
NA,TRBV1,TRBJ2-1,TGCACCAGCAGCCAAGTGGCGGGCCACTACAATGAGCAGTTCTTC,CTSSQVAGHYNEQFF
NA,TRBV29-1,TRBJ2-7,TGCAGCGTTAGCGGGTCGTTCTACGAGCAGTACTTC,CSVSGSFYEQYF
NA,TRBV6-5,TRBJ2-3,NA,CASSYPVRQYFGEYF
TRBD2,TRBV9,TRBJ2-7,TGTGCCAGCAGCCCCGGGACTAGCTCCTACGAGCAGTACTTC,CASSPGTSSYEQYF
TRBD2,TRBV5-1,TRBJ2-5,TGCGCCAGCAGCGCCTCAACTAGCGGGAGGGCCGTTGGGGAGACCCAGTACTTC,CASSASTSGRAVGETQYF
NA,TRBV5-1,TRBJ1-2,TGCGCCAGCAGCTCCCAGGGGTTGGGAGCTAACTATGGCTACACCTTC,CASSSQGLGANYGYTF
NA,TRBV10-1,TRBJ2-5,TGCGCCAGCAGTGAGTCCGGGACACTTGAGGAGACCCAGTACTTC,CASSESGTLEETQYF
TRBD2,TRBV15,TRBJ2-7,TGTGCCACCAGCGAAACGGGACTAGCGGGGGATTACTCCTACGAGCAGTACTTC,CATSETGLAGDYSYEQYF
NA,TRBV7-9,TRBJ1-1,TGTGCCAGCAGCTTAACTGCGAAGGGGCGGGACAACACTGAAGCTTTCTTT,CASSLTAKGRDNTEAFF
NA,TRBV4-1,TRBJ2-1,TGCGCCAGCAGCCAAGTACAACAGGGTAACAATGAGCAGTTCTTC,CASSQVQQGNNEQFF
NA,TRBV7-9,TRBJ2-1,TGTGCCAGCAGCTTAGGGCGGACCTACAATGAGCAGTTCTTC,CASSLGRTYNEQFF
TRBD2,TRBV6-5,TRBJ2-1,TGTGCCAGCAGTTTAGCGGGGGGTATGAATGAGCAGTTCTTC,CASSLAGGMNEQFF
TRBD2,TRBV4-3,TRBJ2-3,TGCGCCAGCAGCCAAGATATCGCTAGCGGGGGCGCAGATACGCAGTATTTT,CASSQDIASGGADTQYF
TRBD1,TRBV5-1,TRBJ1-5,TGCGCCAGCAGCTTGGACGGGACAGTGAATCAGCCCCAGCATTTT,CASSLDGTVNQPQHF
TRBD1,TRBV29-1,TRBJ2-7,TGCAGCGGGAGGGGTGGGCAGGGGGCAGACGAGCAGTACTTC,CSGRGGQGADEQYF
TRBD1,TRBV6-5,TRBJ1-2,TGTGCCAGCTCGACCGGGACAGGGGCGGGTGGCTACACCTTC,CASSTGTGAGGYTF
NA,TRBV27,TRBJ2-5,TGTGCCAGCAGTCCACGGGTCCAAGAGACCCAGTACTTC,CASSPRVQETQYF
TRBD1,TRBV6-6,TRBJ1-2,TGTGCCAGCAGTTACTCGGACAGGAGCTATGGCTACACCTTC,CASSYSDRSYGYTF
NA,TRBV4-1,TRBJ1-5,TGCGCCAGCAGCCCAGACCCGGTGGTCGGGCAGCCCCAGCATTTT,CASSPDPVVGQPQHF
TRBD1,TRBV18,TRBJ1-6,TGTGCCAGCTCACCACGGGACAGCCAAAATTCACCCCTCCACTTT,CASSPRDSQNSPLHF
NA,TRBV18,TRBJ2-3,TGTGCCAGCTCACCTACTGTCCTACCGCAGTATTTT,CASSPTVLPQYF